These 18 T cell receptor beta chains share one sample of origin, sequenced in a study of somatic reversion in DOCK8 deficiency. TRB libraries came from one-step amplicon PCR on about 100 ng genomic DNA with EuroClonality-NGS primers. TCRdb itself ran the multiplex PCR reads through MiXCR, one entry per CDR3 protein. The repertoire includes roughly 350 distinct CDR3 sequences, approximately 17% of them detected once, and 40% to 45% sits in the top ten. The sample was peripheral blood. These TCRs come from a human donor with DOCK8 deficiency.

This clonotype appeared a few times. V usage is TRBV6-6 and J usage is TRBJ1-4; perhaps TRBD1 as D (6 bases). The V gene lost 2 bases and the J gene lost 7 bases, with 11 bases spanning the gap. Germline CDR1 is MNHNY and CDR2 is SVGAGI (reference sequence). This CDR3 is built from 14 residues. CDR3 DNA: TGTGCCAGCAGTTACCGGGGGGCTGGTGAAAAACTGTTTTTT. Translated: CASSYRGAGEKLFF.

This chain connects TRBV29-1 to TRBJ1-1; TRBD1 is a possible D gene (5 bases). V lost 5 bases to trimming and J lost 1 base, with 11 bases between them. This CDR3 is built from 13 residues. Germline V lookup: CDR1 SQVTM, CDR2 ANQGSEA. CDR3 DNA sequence: TGCAGCGTTTACAGGAGCGGGAACACTGAAGCTTTCTTT. Its protein product is CSVYRSGNTEAFF.

This clonotype is large within its sample. The chain recombines TRBV28 with TRBJ1-1, with 9 bases matching TRBD1. The length of the CDR3 is 15 residues. The germline gives CDR1 MDHEN, CDR2 SYDVKM. The trim removed 4 bases at V and 5 bases at J, leaving 8 bases unmatched. CDR3 bases: TGTGCCAGCAGTTCAGCCGGGACAGGGAGAACTGAAGCTTTCTTT. It yields the protein CASSSAGTGRTEAFF.

The gene calls are TRBV6-2 or TRBV6-3 and TRBJ1-5, with 7 bases that match TRBD1. The germline V gene has CDR1 MNHEY and CDR2 SVGEGT. CDR3 size: 14 residues. The V and J ends lost 2 bases and 7 bases, in that order; junction bases with no gene match: 5. The DNA of the CDR3 is TGTGCCAGCAGTTACAGAGGGGGCGTACAGCCCCAGCATTTT. Protein sequence: CASSYRGGVQPQHF.

This clonotype was counted between two and nine times. The rearrangement links TRBV4-3 to TRBJ2-7; tentatively, D is TRBD1 or TRBD2 (5 bases each). CDR3 length equals 15 residues. The germline V gene has CDR1 LGHNA and CDR2 YSLEER. Trimming left V 8 bases short and J 4 bases short, with 21 bases between. CDR3 region: CASFPEPGRAYEQYF. The CDR3 nucleotides read TGCGCCAGCTTCCCCGAACCAGGGAGAGCGTACGAGCAGTACTTC.

By its share, this clonotype is large. The chain recombines TRBV20-1 with TRBJ1-4, with D unresolved. With 6 bases removed from V and 11 bases from J, the gap between germline ends came to 13 bases. Germline CDR1 is DFQATT and CDR2 is SNEGSKA (reference sequence). The CDR3 totals 11 residues. The CDR3: CSANRREKLFF. The DNA of the CDR3 is TGCAGTGCCAACCGCCGGGAGAAACTGTTTTTT.

In the case of this clonotype: It may be a read error: a sequence one base away is much more abundant. V gene TRBV5-4 combines with J gene TRBJ1-4, with D hard to call. The CDR3 is 14 amino acids. Germline-derived CDR1 and CDR2 are SGHNT and YYREEE (reference sequence). Written as DNA, the CDR3 is TGTGCCGGCAGCTCCGACGGACTAAATGAAAAACTGTTTTTT. Its translation: CAGSSDGLNEKLFF.

This clonotype rates as large. This chain uses TRBV10-3 with TRBJ2-6, with D uncertain. This CDR3 comprises 17 residues. CDR1 and CDR2 from the germline V gene are ENHRY and SYGVKD. Deletions cut 4 bases from V and 1 base from J, with 14 bases between. The CDR3 loop reads CAISVGRMTSGANVLTF. DNA of the CDR3: TGTGCCATCAGTGTGGGCAGAATGACTTCTGGGGCCAACGTCCTGACTTTC.

The V and J genes are TRBV6-9 and TRBJ2-1; D may correspond to TRBD1 or TRBD2 (6 bases each). The CDR3 runs to 16 residues. In germline, CDR1 is MNHGY, CDR2 SVAAGI. V was pared by 5 bases and J by 7 bases, with 21 bases between. CDR3 amino acids: CASSRRTVPGRNEQFF. The CDR3 region has the DNA TGTGCCAGCAGTCGCCGGACAGTCCCAGGGAGGAATGAGCAGTTCTTC.

The chain carries TRBV5-6 and TRBJ1-4; D gene uncertain. This CDR3 has 15 residues. From germline, CDR1 is SGHDT and CDR2 YYEEEE. V was trimmed by 1 base and J by 0 bases, leaving 7 bases between them. The CDR3 DNA is TGTGCCAGCAGCTTGAGCGGGGCAACTAATGAAAAACTGTTTTTT. Its protein is CASSLSGATNEKLFF.

This chain connects TRBV20-1 to TRBJ1-1; 7 nucleotides agree with TRBD1. Germline V CDR1 and CDR2: DFQATT, SNEGSKA (reference sequence). This CDR3 has 10 residues. Written as DNA, the CDR3 is TGCAACCGATACAGGGGCGAAGCTTTCTTT. It codes for CNRYRGEAFF.

Points on this clonotype: A read error may account for a junction end that differs from germline. The chain uses TRBV14 and TRBJ2-7; 8 positions match TRBD1. In germline, CDR1 is SGHDN, CDR2 FVKESK. The length of the CDR3 is 12 residues. CDR3 residues: CASSQSRDRSYF. In DNA, the CDR3 is TGCGCCAGCAGCCAATCTCGGGACAGGTCTTACTTC.

This clonotype was observed a handful of times. This chain connects TRBV15 to TRBJ1-1; D call uncertain. V lost 4 bases and J lost 4, with 13 bases in between. The germline V gene has CDR1 LNHNV and CDR2 YYDKDF (reference sequence). The CDR3 totals 14 residues. CDR3 region: CATSTPVRGTEAFF. CDR3 nucleotides: TGTGCCACCAGCACCCCTGTGCGGGGCACTGAAGCTTTCTTT.

This clonotype has just a few counts. The V call is TRBV29-1, the J call TRBJ1-1; D remains unclear. Germline V lookup: CDR1 SQVTM, CDR2 ANQGSEA. Trimming shortened V by 1 base and J by 4 bases, and 10 bases separated the two germline ends. The CDR3 contains 13 residues. CDR3 residues: CSVEAHLGTEAFF. CDR3 coding DNA: TGCAGCGTTGAAGCCCACCTAGGCACTGAAGCTTTCTTT.

Concerning this clonotype: A much larger clone differs by one base, so this may be a read error. The rearrangement links TRBV2 to TRBJ1-1; D is possibly TRBD1 (6 bases). Germline V gene sequence: CDR1 SNHLY, CDR2 FYNNEI. The CDR3 runs 14 residues. CDR3 nucleotide sequence: TGTGCCAGCAGTGAAGGGGGGGCCGGGACTGAAGCTTCCTTT. Amino acid sequence: CASSEGGAGTEASF.

In its sample, this clonotype was seen a few times. The chain uses TRBV3-1 and TRBJ1-1, with D tentatively TRBD1 (5 bases). Deletions cut 4 bases from V and 2 bases from J, with 14 bases between. This CDR3 spans 15 amino acids. CDR1 and CDR2 from the germline V gene are LGHDT and YNNKEL (reference sequence). The CDR3: CASSPLDIANTEAFF. The CDR3 nucleotides read TGTGCCAGCAGCCCACTGGACATAGCCAACACTGAAGCTTTCTTT.

In its sample, this clonotype was seen a few times. V is TRBV27 and J is TRBJ1-6; D is possibly TRBD1 (5 bases). This CDR3 has 15 amino acids. Germline-derived CDR1 and CDR2 are MNHEY and SMNVEV (reference sequence). The V end lost 3 bases, the J end lost 7 bases, and 13 bases lay between the germline ends. The CDR3 reads CASSFRGGMNSPLHF. CDR3 in DNA: TGTGCCAGCAGTTTTCGGGGGGGAATGAATTCACCCCTCCACTTT.

V gene TRBV6-2 or TRBV6-3 combines with J gene TRBJ2-7; perhaps TRBD2 as D (6 bases). CDR1 and CDR2 from the germline V gene are MNHEY and SVGEGT. This CDR3 has 14 residues. V was shortened by 0 bases and J by 3 bases, with 9 bases between the two germline ends. The CDR3 is CASSYSRGYYEQYF. The CDR3 coding sequence is TGTGCCAGCAGTTACTCCCGGGGGTACTACGAGCAGTACTTC.